This TCR beta chain stems from a study of blood T cell repertoires in COVID-19. CDR3 size: 15 residues. After removal of 1 base from V and 8 bases from J, the junction contained 6 bases not matched to a gene. Germline loops: CDR1 MNHEY, CDR2 SVGAGI. In the original analysis: Nucleated cell number was recorded as an estimate derived from reference gene primer amplification. TCRdb's copy holds only in-frame clones and misses some; the assay was immunoSEQ multiplex PCR. Clone size and V and J calls were adopted from that table, with D and trimming inferred from the DNA. The sample lists under 75,000 clones; around 89% were seen once. This clone has a handful of counts.

The chain carries TRBV6-5 and TRBJ1-3; 9 bases match TRBD1. This receptor was taken from a man aged 45-65 years with acute or convalescent COVID-19. Sequenced input: peripheral blood. Here the CDR3 reads CASSYFDRGTDTIYF. The CDR3 coding sequence is TGTGCCAGCAGTTACTTTGACAGGGGGACCGACACCATATATTTT.